This TCR beta chain came from a study of blood T cell repertoires in COVID-19. In germline, CDR1 is LGHNA, CDR2 YNFKEQ. The CDR3 totals 13 residues. V was pared by 3 bases and J by 3 bases, with 6 bases between. This clone was seen at least ten times. Clones were sequenced by immunoSEQ multiplex PCR, and TCRdb holds only the in-frame ones, with some missing. This sample yields approximately 300,000 clones, of which approximately 90% are seen a single time; about 10% belongs to the top ten. The clonotype comes from a woman aged 18-30 years who had recovered from COVID-19. The sequencing sample was made of PBMCs or T cells enriched from blood (not recorded which). The chain recombines TRBV4-2 with TRBJ1-5; D possibly corresponds to TRBD1 (5 bases). The CDR3 DNA reads as TGTGCCAGCAGCCAGGACATCAATCAGCCCCAGCATTTT. It translates to CASSQDINQPQHF.